The rows below give T cell receptor beta chains drawn from one sample of a study of blood T cells in healthy people across ages. Via MiXCR, TCRdb re-called the 5' RACE reads, giving one row per CDR3 protein. The data hold fewer than 800,000 distinct CDR3 sequences, with roughly 50% observed a single time. Sequencing used blood. The receptors here all came from an older woman in good health. The CDR3 runs from the conserved cysteine through the conserved F or W. The D gene is left open where the match is weak. Clone sizes are given selectively: once, few, many, or a class where the clone is expanded.

D,size,V,J,DNA,CDR3
.,.,TRBV7-2,TRBJ2-7,TGTGCCAGCAGCTTAAAGGGATTGACCGAGCAGTACTTC,CASSLKGLTEQYF
.,.,TRBV27,TRBJ2-3,TGTGCCAGCAGTTTAACGGCTAGCGCAGATACGCAGTATTTT,CASSLTASADTQYF
TRBD1,many,TRBV7-2,TRBJ2-5,TGTGCCAGCAGCTTAGGAGCAGGGGGAGAGACCCAGTACTTC,CASSLGAGGETQYF
.,few,TRBV14,TRBJ1-4,TGTGCCAGCAGCCAAGAAGGGGGGAGGCTCGCAACTAATGAAAAACTGTTTTTT,CASSQEGGRLATNEKLFF
.,.,TRBV9,TRBJ2-3,TGTGCCAGCAGCGTAGTGGGGGCGGCATATACGCAGTATTTT,CASSVVGAAYTQYF
TRBD1,few,TRBV12-3/TRBV12-4,TRBJ1-1,TGTGCCAGCAGTCCCTCCACAGGGGTTAATACTGAAGCTTTCTTT,CASSPSTGVNTEAFF
.,once,TRBV2,TRBJ1-6,TGTGCCAGCAGTGTATGGGGTCCGGGGTCACCCCTCCACTTT,CASSVWGPGSPLHF
.,.,TRBV6-1,TRBJ2-7,TGTGCCAGCAGCGCCGACGGACTGAACTACGAGCAGTACTTC,CASSADGLNYEQYF
.,few,TRBV2,TRBJ2-3,TGTGCCAGCAGTGAGGAGGCAGAACCCAAGCCACCAGATACGCAGTATTTT,CASSEEAEPKPPDTQYF
TRBD1,.,TRBV5-1,TRBJ2-2,TGCGCCAGCAGCTTCCGGACAGGGACGAACACCGGGGAGCTGTTTTTT,CASSFRTGTNTGELFF
.,.,TRBV7-9,TRBJ2-4,TGTGCCAGCGCAGACCCTATACAGGGAATAGCCAAAAACATTCAGTACTTC,CASADPIQGIAKNIQYF
.,.,TRBV25-1,TRBJ1-2,TGTGCCAGCACCGAGGAGGGGAGACTCTATGGCTACACCTTC,CASTEEGRLYGYTF
.,.,TRBV29-1,TRBJ2-5,TGCAGCGTCAATCCCGGGGGTCAAGAGACCCAGTACTTC,CSVNPGGQETQYF
.,few,TRBV24-1,TRBJ1-2,TGTGCCACCAGTGACACCGGACGGACCTATGGCTACACCTTC,CATSDTGRTYGYTF
.,few,TRBV29-1,TRBJ2-3,TGCAGCGTCTCGACTAGTTCAGATACGCAGTATTTT,CSVSTSSDTQYF
.,many,TRBV29-1,TRBJ2-7,TGCAGCGTTGACTCATTTCTAGAGGGCGAGCAGTACTTC,CSVDSFLEGEQYF
TRBD2,once,TRBV5-1,TRBJ2-3,TGCGCCAGCAGCCCTCTAGCGGGAGTGGGGGCAGATACGCAGTATTTT,CASSPLAGVGADTQYF
.,.,TRBV25-1,TRBJ2-6,TGTGCCAGCAGTGAACGAGGGCCTGGGGCCAACGTCCTGACTTTC,CASSERGPGANVLTF
.,.,TRBV5-1,TRBJ2-5,TGCGCCAGCAGCGTGGGAGGGGGGCGAGGTGAGACCCAGTACTTC,CASSVGGGRGETQYF
.,.,TRBV4-3,TRBJ2-7,TGCGCCCGCAGCCAAGACAGGTGGTCCTACGAGCAGTACTTC,CARSQDRWSYEQYF
TRBD2,.,TRBV20-1,TRBJ2-5,TGCAGCCCTCTAGCGGTAGAGCAGTACTTC,CSPLAVEQYF
.,.,TRBV15,TRBJ1-2,TGTGCCACCAGCGCAGAAAAGGGGGTTCCTGGCTACACCTTC,CATSAEKGVPGYTF
TRBD2,few,TRBV29-1,TRBJ2-1,TGCAGCGCCGAGGGACTAGCGGGAGGTGAGCAGTTCTTC,CSAEGLAGGEQFF
.,.,TRBV14,TRBJ2-7,TGTGCCAGCAGCAGCTACTGGGTGCCCTACGAGCAGTACTTC,CASSSYWVPYEQYF
.,.,TRBV11-2,TRBJ1-1,TGTGCCAGCAGCTCCCAGCCCGGGGGCACTGAAGCTTTCTTT,CASSSQPGGTEAFF
TRBD2,few,TRBV6-5,TRBJ2-3,TGTGCCAGCAGTTTCGAGGGTGGACCCCTAGCGGGACCCACAGATACGCAGTATTTT,CASSFEGGPLAGPTDTQYF
TRBD1,.,TRBV6-1,TRBJ2-7,TGTGCCGGTCAGACAGGGTACGAGCAGTACTTC,CAGQTGYEQYF
TRBD1,.,TRBV25-1,TRBJ2-7,TGTGCCAGCAGTTTTTCCGGGACAGTTTCCTACGAGCAGTACTTC,CASSFSGTVSYEQYF
.,.,TRBV6-5,TRBJ1-5,TGTGCCAGCAGTTACTCTGACCCCGGACAGTGGGACCAGCCCCAGCATTTT,CASSYSDPGQWDQPQHF
.,.,TRBV27,TRBJ2-7,TGTGCCAGCAGTTTAGGCAGGGGACCCTCCTACGAGCAGTACTTC,CASSLGRGPSYEQYF
TRBD2,few,TRBV9,TRBJ2-7,TGTGCCAGCAGCGTATCGGCGGGAGGAGGGTACGAGCAGTACTTC,CASSVSAGGGYEQYF
TRBD2,.,TRBV11-2,TRBJ2-7,TGTGCCAGCAGCTTCCATAGCGGGAGCTCCTACGAGCAGTACTTC,CASSFHSGSSYEQYF
.,.,TRBV27,TRBJ2-3,TGTGCCAGCAGTATCGAAGCGGGCGCTAGCACAGATACGCAGTATTTT,CASSIEAGASTDTQYF
.,many,TRBV29-1,TRBJ2-5,TGCAGCTACCGGACCGTCCCCGGAGAGACCCAGTACTTC,CSYRTVPGETQYF
.,.,TRBV5-1,TRBJ2-6,TGCGCCAGCAGCTTGGCTGCGGGCCCTGGGGCCAACGTCCCGACTTTC,CASSLAAGPGANVPTF
TRBD1,.,TRBV5-1,TRBJ1-2,TGCGCCAGCAGCAGATTGACAGGGATCGGGGATGGCTACACCTTC,CASSRLTGIGDGYTF
.,few,TRBV25-1,TRBJ2-7,TGTGCCAGCAGTGGGGCCGACCGTATATTCGGCGAGCAGTACTTC,CASSGADRIFGEQYF
TRBD2,.,TRBV20-1,TRBJ2-7,TGCAGTGCTAGGACAGCGGGAGGTAGGAATAAGCAGTACTTC,CSARTAGGRNKQYF
TRBD1,.,TRBV6-1,TRBJ1-2,TGTGCCAGCAGGAGGACAGGGGGCTACTATGGCTACACCTTC,CASRRTGGYYGYTF
.,.,TRBV10-3,TRBJ2-1,TGTGCCATCAGTGACGACCAAAAAGGGGACTCCTACTATGAGCAGTTCTTC,CAISDDQKGDSYYEQFF
.,.,TRBV4-2,TRBJ2-4,TGTGCCAGCAGCCAAGATTTCGGACGCGGCCGAGCGGTAGCCAAAAACATTCAGTACTTC,CASSQDFGRGRAVAKNIQYF
.,.,TRBV28,TRBJ2-3,TGTGCCAGCAGTTTAAGGACACGACAAACGCAGTATTTT,CASSLRTRQTQYF
TRBD1,.,TRBV19,TRBJ2-1,TGTGCCAGTAGGCAGGACAGGGCCAATAATGAGCAGTTCTTC,CASRQDRANNEQFF
TRBD2,.,TRBV28,TRBJ2-3,TGTGCCAGCAGTTTACCCGGGACTAGCGGGGGCACAGATACGCAGTATTTT,CASSLPGTSGGTDTQYF